Here is one TCR beta chain with its context. The data stem from a study of blood T cells in healthy people across ages. The second PCR ran roughly 7 to 12 cycles with a sample-barcoded 5' primer and J-beta primers. TCRdb recomputed calls from the 5' RACE reads with MiXCR, one row per CDR3 protein. The table includes about 640,000 distinct CDR3 sequences, roughly 41% detected once. The sequenced sample consisted of blood. This TCR came from a man of 80 years or more in good health.

CDR3 in amino acids: CASTGGGLENIQYF. The CDR3 DNA reads as TGTGCCAGCACCGGGGGGGGGTTGGAAAACATTCAGTACTTC. This chain connects TRBV28 to TRBJ2-4; 8 nucleotides match TRBD2. Trimming removed 7 bases from V and 5 bases from J; junction bases left unmatched: 7. This CDR3 has 14 amino acids. The V gene's germline CDR1 is MDHEN and CDR2 SYDVKM. Full variable domain (remainder filled in from reference TRBV28 and TRBJ2-4): DVKVTQSSRYLVKRTGEKVFLECVQDMDHENMFWYRQDPGLGLRLIYFSYDVKMKEKGDIPEGYSVSREKKERFSLILESASTNQTSMYLCASTGGGLENIQYFGAGTRLSVL.